Presented here are 12 T cell receptor beta chains from one specimen sequenced in a study of blood T cell repertoires in COVID-19. Here immunoSEQ multiplex PCR was the method, and the copy in TCRdb shows in-frame clones only, minus some. Of some 260,000 clones in the sample, over 75% were seen once. The sample taken for sequencing was peripheral blood. Every receptor here comes from a woman aged 25 to 39 with acute or convalescent COVID-19.

The chain links TRBV11-3 to TRBJ2-5; a possible D gene is TRBD2 (6 bases). V dropped 5 bases and J dropped 4 bases, with 14 bases sitting between them. CDR1 SGHNT and CDR2 YENEEA come from the germline V gene. The CDR3 sequence is 14 residues long. In nucleotides, the CDR3 is TGTGCCAGCAGCCCCTCTGGGGGGAGAGAGACCCAGTACTTC. It codes for CASSPSGGRETQYF.

The J gene is TRBJ2-3, the V gene TRBV7-3; TRBD2 matches at 9 bases. After removal of 5 bases from V and 1 base from J, the junction contained 4 bases not matched to a gene. Per germline, CDR1 SGHTA and CDR2 FQGTGA. The CDR3 is made up of 15 amino acids. CDR3 sequence (DNA): TGTGCCAGCAGCCAAGCGGGAGGAGGCACAGATACGCAGTATTTT. Translation: CASSQAGGGTDTQYF.

This rearrangement joins TRBV7-2 to TRBJ1-1, with D possibly matching TRBD1 (6 bases). The V gene's germline CDR1 is SGHTA and CDR2 FQGNSA. The CDR3 loop spans 13 amino acids. Trimming took off 5 bases at V and 12 bases at J, with 19 bases between the two ends. CDR3 region: CASSQRGGRGTFF. CDR3 nucleotide sequence: TGTGCCAGCAGCCAGCGGGGGGGCAGGGGAACTTTCTTT.

This clone was observed a few times. In nucleotides, the CDR3 is TGTGCCAGCAGTTCGACAGGGGCTCGCGACGAGCAGTACTTC. Translating gives CASSSTGARDEQYF. The genes are TRBV7-9 and TRBJ2-7, with 8 bases aligning to TRBD1. The trim removed 6 bases at V and 5 bases at J, leaving 9 bases unmatched. This CDR3 is built from 14 residues. CDR1 SEHNR and CDR2 FQNEAQ come from the germline V gene (reference sequence).

The J gene is TRBJ2-2, the V gene TRBV18; TRBD2 aligns across 10 bases. Trimming removed 4 bases from V and 5 bases from J; junction bases left unmatched: 4. Per the germline V gene, CDR1 is KGHSH and CDR2 is LQKENI. The CDR3 is 15 amino acids. In nucleotides, the CDR3 is TGTGCCAGCTCACGGACTAGCGGCTCAACCGGGGAGCTGTTTTTT. This encodes CASSRTSGSTGELFF. Complete variable domain (other parts from reference TRBV18 and TRBJ2-2): NAGVMQNPRHLVRRRGQEARLRCSPMKGHSHVYWYRQLPEEGLKFMVYLQKENIIDESGMPKERFSAEFPKEGPSILRIQQVVRGDSAAYFCASSRTSGSTGELFFGEGSRLTVL.

This chain connects TRBV7-9 to TRBJ2-1; a weak D match, TRBD1 (5 bases). V was cut by 3 bases and J by 3 bases, with 15 bases left in between. The CDR3 covers 16 residues. CDR1 and CDR2 from the germline V gene are SEHNR and FQNEAQ (reference sequence). The CDR3 is CASSFIQGWDYNEQFF. The CDR3, as DNA: TGTGCCAGCAGCTTTATTCAGGGTTGGGACTACAATGAGCAGTTCTTC. Full variable domain (remainder filled in from reference TRBV7-9 and TRBJ2-1): DTGVSQNPRHKITKRGQNVTFRCDPISEHNRLYWYRQTLGQGPEFLTYFQNEAQLEKSRLLSDRFSAERPKGSFSTLEIQRTEQGDSAMYLCASSFIQGWDYNEQFFGPGTRLTVL.

This clone was observed once. CDR3 protein: CASSQDRPGTGSYSPLHF. DNA for the CDR3: TGTGCCAGCAGCCAAGATCGTCCCGGGACAGGATCATATTCACCCCTCCACTTT. The chain recombines TRBV3-1 (or the pseudogene TRBV3-2) with TRBJ1-6; 8 nucleotides match TRBD1. Losses at the gene ends were 0 bases for V and 8 bases for J; bases not matched to a gene: 12. CDR1 and CDR2 (germline): LGHDT, YNNKEL (reference sequence). The CDR3 is 18 residues long.

The gene calls are TRBV30 and TRBJ2-5; maybe TRBD1 (6 bases). Germline CDR1 reads GTSNPN; CDR2 reads SVGIG (reference sequence). V lost 0 bases and J lost 3, with 8 bases in between. The CDR3 runs 13 residues. The CDR3 reads CAWSVQGEETQYF. CDR3 coding DNA: TGTGCCTGGAGTGTACAGGGAGAAGAGACCCAGTACTTC.

V usage is TRBV19 and J usage is TRBJ2-1, with 14 bases lining up with TRBD2. J gave up 13 bases and V 4 bases, and 15 bases lay outside the gene matches. Germline V gene lookup returns CDR1 LNHDA and CDR2 SQIVND (reference sequence). The CDR3 is 17 residues long. The CDR3 DNA sequence: TGTGCCAGTAGTACCGCAGGACTAGCGGGAGGTTTAAGTAGTCAGTTCTTC. It translates to CASSTAGLAGGLSSQFF.

V gene TRBV6-2 or TRBV6-3 combines with J gene TRBJ2-1, with 10 bases lining up with TRBD1. CDR1 is MNHEY, CDR2 SVGEGT, per germline. The CDR3 sequence is 16 residues long. After removal of 5 bases from V and 8 bases from J, the junction contained 12 bases not matched to a gene. In nucleotides, the CDR3 is TGTGCCAGCAGTCTATCCGGGACAGGGGTCCGCGATGAGCAGTTCTTC. It yields the protein CASSLSGTGVRDEQFF.

The J gene is TRBJ2-7, the V gene TRBV5-5, with a weak D call TRBD2 (5 bases). The CDR3 extends over 14 amino acids. Trimming cost V 2 bases and J 6 bases, with 15 bases left between them. Germline CDR1 reads SGHKS; CDR2 reads YYEKEE (reference sequence). The CDR3 coding sequence is TGTGCCAGCAGCTTAGCCGGAGGAAATTTCGAGCAGTACTTC. It yields the protein CASSLAGGNFEQYF.

This chain uses TRBV29-1 with TRBJ1-1, with 7 bases lining up with TRBD1. There are 12 residues in the CDR3. The V gene end was trimmed by 6 bases and the J gene end by 6 bases; junction bases not matched to a gene: 7. CDR1 is SQVTM and CDR2 is ANQGSEA in the germline V gene. For the CDR3, the DNA is TGCAGCGTCAGCAGGGGGAGGTCTGAAGCTTTCTTT. It is translated as CSVSRGRSEAFF. Combining the CDR3 with reference TRBV29-1 and TRBJ1-1 gives the whole variable domain SAVISQKPSRDICQRGTSLTIQCQVDSQVTMMFWYRQQPGQSLTLIATANQGSEATYESGFVIDKFPISRPNLTFSTLTVSNMSPEDSSIYLCSVSRGRSEAFFGQGTRLTVV.